A selection of T cell receptor beta chains follows, all from one sample in a study of T cells in Graves' hyperthyroidism and ophthalmopathy. A single record per CDR3 protein comes from TCRdb applying MiXCR to the multiplex PCR reads. The repertoire includes a few hundred thousand distinct CDR3 sequences, around 15% of them detected once, and approximately 15% sits in the top ten. Sequenced input: blood. Source of these receptors: a woman aged 40 to 55 with Graves' hyperthyroidism. Each CDR3 is given with its conserved first and last residue. Each record gives: clone size, CDR3 length, J gene, D gene, V gene, CDR3 DNA, CDR3 protein. D genes are given only for firm matches. A row's size may be missing; if present it is once, few, many or a size class.

clone_size: few; cdr3_length: 15; j_call: TRBJ2-4; d_call: NA; v_call: TRBV30; cdr3_nt: TGTGCCTGGAGGTGGGGACACCTAGCCAAAAACATTCAGTACTTC; cdr3_aa: CAWRWGHLAKNIQYF
clone_size: many; cdr3_length: 17; j_call: TRBJ2-3; d_call: TRBD2; v_call: TRBV10-3; cdr3_nt: TGTGCCATCAGTGAGTCGTTAAGCGGGAGTGGCACAGATACGCAGTATTTT; cdr3_aa: CAISESLSGSGTDTQYF
clone_size: many; cdr3_length: 16; j_call: TRBJ1-3; d_call: NA; v_call: TRBV12-3/TRBV12-4; cdr3_nt: TGTGCCAGCCCAATTGGGTCGGGAAAAGCTGGAAACACCATATATTTT; cdr3_aa: CASPIGSGKAGNTIYF
clone_size: many; cdr3_length: 15; j_call: TRBJ2-5; d_call: NA; v_call: TRBV7-9; cdr3_nt: TGTGCCAGCAGCTTAGCGGTTAGCAGCCCCTGGGACCAGTACTTC; cdr3_aa: CASSLAVSSPWDQYF
clone_size: NA; cdr3_length: 17; j_call: TRBJ1-4; d_call: TRBD1; v_call: TRBV7-2; cdr3_nt: TGTGCCAGCAGCTCACCGGGACAGGGGGCCTTAACAGAAAAACTGTTTTTT; cdr3_aa: CASSSPGQGALTEKLFF
clone_size: many; cdr3_length: 14; j_call: TRBJ2-2; d_call: TRBD2; v_call: TRBV5-1; cdr3_nt: TGCGCCAGCGGACTAGCGGGTAACACCGGGGAGCTGTTTTTT; cdr3_aa: CASGLAGNTGELFF
clone_size: many; cdr3_length: 14; j_call: TRBJ2-7; d_call: TRBD1; v_call: TRBV18; cdr3_nt: TGTGCCAGCTCGCGGACAGGGGCAGCCTACGAGCAGTACTTC; cdr3_aa: CASSRTGAAYEQYF
clone_size: NA; cdr3_length: 16; j_call: TRBJ1-1; d_call: TRBD1; v_call: TRBV30; cdr3_nt: TGTGCCTGGAGTGTAATGGGACAGAAGATAAACACTGAAGCTTTCTTT; cdr3_aa: CAWSVMGQKINTEAFF
clone_size: many; cdr3_length: 20; j_call: TRBJ2-3; d_call: TRBD2; v_call: TRBV12-3/TRBV12-4; cdr3_nt: TGTGCCAGCAGTCCTAGCCCGGGACTAGCGGGAGGAAGGGGCACAGATACGCAGTATTTT; cdr3_aa: CASSPSPGLAGGRGTDTQYF
clone_size: many; cdr3_length: 14; j_call: TRBJ2-7; d_call: NA; v_call: TRBV7-2; cdr3_nt: TGTGCCAGCAGCTTATTCTCGGGCGGCTACGAGCAGTACTTC; cdr3_aa: CASSLFSGGYEQYF
clone_size: few; cdr3_length: 19; j_call: TRBJ2-7; d_call: TRBD2; v_call: TRBV6-1; cdr3_nt: TGTGCCAGCAGCCCAACGTCGGGGGGGACTAGCCGCAGCTCCTACGAGCAGTACTTC; cdr3_aa: CASSPTSGGTSRSSYEQYF
clone_size: NA; cdr3_length: 14; j_call: TRBJ2-7; d_call: TRBD1; v_call: TRBV30; cdr3_nt: TGTGCCTGGGGGGATCCGGGACAGGGGGTGAAGCAGTACTTC; cdr3_aa: CAWGDPGQGVKQYF
clone_size: NA; cdr3_length: 15; j_call: TRBJ2-1; d_call: NA; v_call: TRBV29-1; cdr3_nt: TGCAGCGTTGAAGGAGGGGGGACCCCCTACAATGAGCAGTTCTTC; cdr3_aa: CSVEGGGTPYNEQFF
clone_size: few; cdr3_length: 14; j_call: TRBJ1-2; d_call: NA; v_call: TRBV4-1; cdr3_nt: TGCGCCAGCAGCCAAGATGGAACCACTCATGGCTACACCTTC; cdr3_aa: CASSQDGTTHGYTF
clone_size: many; cdr3_length: 16; j_call: TRBJ2-5; d_call: TRBD2; v_call: TRBV7-9; cdr3_nt: TGTGCCAGCAGCGCAGAGACTAGCGGGAGGTCCGAGACCCAGTACTTC; cdr3_aa: CASSAETSGRSETQYF
clone_size: NA; cdr3_length: 16; j_call: TRBJ2-1; d_call: TRBD2; v_call: TRBV13; cdr3_nt: TGTGCCAGCAGCCTTTTACCCGGGACTAGCGGAAATGAGCAGTTCTTC; cdr3_aa: CASSLLPGTSGNEQFF
clone_size: few; cdr3_length: 16; j_call: TRBJ1-5; d_call: TRBD1; v_call: TRBV18; cdr3_nt: TGTGCCAGCTCACCGCTCCCCGGGACAGACAATCAGCCCCAGCATTTT; cdr3_aa: CASSPLPGTDNQPQHF
clone_size: many; cdr3_length: 14; j_call: TRBJ1-2; d_call: NA; v_call: TRBV30; cdr3_nt: TGTGCCTGGAGTGTAGGATCCGTTACCTATGGCTACACCTTC; cdr3_aa: CAWSVGSVTYGYTF
clone_size: many; cdr3_length: 14; j_call: TRBJ2-5; d_call: TRBD2; v_call: TRBV28; cdr3_nt: TGTGCCAGCACTCTAGCGGCCCCGTTGAGGACCCAGTACTTC; cdr3_aa: CASTLAAPLRTQYF
clone_size: many; cdr3_length: 16; j_call: TRBJ2-1; d_call: TRBD2; v_call: TRBV20-1; cdr3_nt: TGCAGTGCCGAGAACCCATTAGCGGGGATCTACAATGAGCAGTTCTTC; cdr3_aa: CSAENPLAGIYNEQFF
clone_size: NA; cdr3_length: 16; j_call: TRBJ2-2; d_call: NA; v_call: TRBV7-2; cdr3_nt: TGTGCCAGCAGCCCAATCCCCAGTTTCGGCACCGGGGAGCTGTTTTTT; cdr3_aa: CASSPIPSFGTGELFF
clone_size: many; cdr3_length: 15; j_call: TRBJ2-7; d_call: NA; v_call: TRBV20-1; cdr3_nt: TGCAGTGCTAGATCGCCCGGGGAGGACTACTACGAGCAGTACTTC; cdr3_aa: CSARSPGEDYYEQYF